The 12 T cell receptor beta chains in this list originate from one sample, sequenced in a study of TIL therapy for anti-PD-1-resistant metastatic lung cancer. Indicated time point: pre-treatment sample, taken before nivolumab and TIL therapy. The libraries were made with immunoSEQ v3. Using immunoSEQ multiplex PCR, the repertoire was profiled, and TCRdb retains in-frame clones only, with some absent. The sample has tens of thousands of clones, approximately 86% seen once. Material: blood, obtained at baseline. Every receptor here comes from a person aged 25 to 85 with non-small cell lung cancer.

The chain uses TRBV10-1 and TRBJ2-1, with TRBD1 as a possible D gene (5 bases). This CDR3 comprises 13 residues. The germline CDR1 and CDR2 sequences are WNHNN and SYGVQD (reference sequence). The CDR3 loop is CASMRQGGNEQFF. The CDR3 coding sequence is TGCGCATCGATGCGGCAGGGTGGGAATGAGCAGTTCTTC.

In its sample, this clone was seen a few times. The V gene is TRBV7-8, the J gene TRBJ2-1, with 12 bases identical to TRBD2. CDR1 and CDR2 (germline): SGHVS, FQNEAQ. The CDR3 contains 18 residues. J gave up 2 bases and V 1 base, and 6 bases lay outside the gene matches. The CDR3 loop reads CASSLGVLAGGTYNEQFF. The DNA for the CDR3 is TGTGCCAGCAGCTTAGGTGTCCTAGCGGGAGGGACCTACAATGAGCAGTTCTTC.

This clone was counted a few times. The genes are TRBV20-1 and TRBJ2-7; no reliable D call. The ends were cut back, 6 bases at V and 0 bases at J, with 3 bases in the middle. Germline V gives CDR1 DFQATT, CDR2 SNEGSKA (reference sequence). This CDR3 spans 10 amino acids. The DNA of the CDR3 is TGCAGTGCCGGCTCCTACGAGCAGTACTTC. Encoded protein: CSAGSYEQYF.

V usage is TRBV6-5 and J usage is TRBJ2-5, with TRBD1 as a possible D gene (5 bases). V gave up 2 bases and J gave up 3 bases, with 10 bases separating them. The CDR3 consists of 14 residues. CDR1 and CDR2 from the germline V gene are MNHEY and SVGAGI. The CDR3 DNA reads TGTGCCAGCAGTTACGGGGCGGCCAAAGAGACCCAGTACTTC. Protein product: CASSYGAAKETQYF.

V is TRBV6-5 and J is TRBJ1-2; weak D call: TRBD1 (5 bases). CDR1 and CDR2 (germline): MNHEY, SVGAGI. V was cut by 4 bases and J by 4 bases, with 16 bases left in between. CDR3 length equals 15 residues. CDR3 in DNA: TGTGCCAGCAGTTGGTCACAGGTTTCATCCTATGGCTACACCTTC. This sequence encodes CASSWSQVSSYGYTF.

This clone has just a few counts. The rearrangement uses TRBV7-9 and TRBJ2-1; 8 bases match TRBD1. The V gene's germline CDR1 is SEHNR and CDR2 FQNEAQ (reference sequence). The trim removed 5 bases at V and 12 bases at J, leaving 18 bases unmatched. The CDR3 contains 16 residues. CDR3 protein: CASSDSDRVAMYGQFF. The CDR3 nucleotides read TGTGCCAGCAGCGATTCGGACAGGGTAGCAATGTATGGGCAGTTCTTC.

The chain has TRBV2 and TRBJ2-1; 9 bases match TRBD2. This CDR3 comprises 15 residues. The V segment lost 6 bases and the J segment 4 bases; nucleotides outside the gene matches: 7. CDR1 is SNHLY and CDR2 is FYNNEI in the germline V gene. CDR3 DNA sequence: TGTGCCAGCAGGGGTAGCGGGGGCCAGTACAATGAGCAGTTCTTC. Amino acids: CASRGSGGQYNEQFF.

The genes are TRBV19 and TRBJ1-2, with D possibly being TRBD1 (5 bases). Germline V gives CDR1 LNHDA, CDR2 SQIVND (reference sequence). The CDR3 has 13 amino acids. Trimming left V 7 bases short and J 2 bases short, with 11 bases between. CDR3: CASTPRDNYGYTF. CDR3 nucleotide sequence: TGTGCCAGTACCCCCCGGGACAACTATGGCTACACCTTC.

CDR3 sequence (DNA): TGTGCCAGCTCACTTGGCCCCGGGCCGATCGCAGGCTACACCTTC. As protein: CASSLGPGPIAGYTF. The chain joins TRBV18 to TRBJ1-2, with D uncertain. Germline lookup yields CDR1 KGHSH and CDR2 LQKENI. V was trimmed by 4 bases and J by 8 bases, leaving 20 bases between them. The CDR3 is made up of 15 amino acids.

The chain has TRBV6-2 or TRBV6-3 and TRBJ2-3, with 9 bases fitting TRBD2. Germline lookup yields CDR1 MNHEY and CDR2 SVGEGT. Germline trimming cut 0 bases from V and 4 bases from J; bases unmatched to any gene: 14. The length of the CDR3 is 19 residues. The CDR3 DNA reads as TGTGCCAGCAGTTACTCGATACCAGCTCGGCTAGCGGGGCCAGATACGCAGTATTTT. Its translation: CASSYSIPARLAGPDTQYF.

This clone appeared once. The rearrangement joins TRBV12-3 or TRBV12-4 to TRBJ1-1; D is possibly TRBD1 (5 bases). CDR3 length: 13 residues. Trimming removed 7 bases at V and 5 bases at J, with 14 bases between. CDR3 protein: CASTGGGWTEAFF. CDR3 coding DNA: TGTGCCAGCACCGGGGGGGGATGGACTGAAGCTTTCTTT.

The chain has TRBV6-6 and TRBJ2-5, with 9 bases aligning to TRBD2. Germline values: CDR1 MNHNY, CDR2 SVGAGI (reference sequence). This CDR3 comprises 16 residues. V was clipped by 0 bases and J by 6 bases; unmatched bases: 8. The CDR3 spells CASSYSRASGEKTQYF. The CDR3 DNA follows: TGTGCCAGCAGTTACTCGAGGGCTAGCGGGGAAAAGACCCAGTACTTC.